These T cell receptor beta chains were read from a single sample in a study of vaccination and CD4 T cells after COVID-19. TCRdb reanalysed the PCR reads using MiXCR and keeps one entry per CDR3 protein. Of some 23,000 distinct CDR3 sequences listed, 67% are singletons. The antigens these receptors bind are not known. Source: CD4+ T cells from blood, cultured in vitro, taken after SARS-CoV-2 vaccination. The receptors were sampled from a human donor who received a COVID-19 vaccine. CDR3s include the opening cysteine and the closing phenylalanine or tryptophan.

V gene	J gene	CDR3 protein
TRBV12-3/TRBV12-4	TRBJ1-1	CASRPGDGNTEAFF
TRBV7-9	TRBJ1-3	CASSYRTRGASGNTIYF
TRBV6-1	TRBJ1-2	CASSESLARDYGYTF
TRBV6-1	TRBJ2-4	CASSGTSGFQYF
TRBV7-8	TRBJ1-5	CASSLNPVSAHPQHF
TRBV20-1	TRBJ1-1	CSARPTIGGTEAFF
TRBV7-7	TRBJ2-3	CASSLDRESDTQYF
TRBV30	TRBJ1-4	CAWRRQGREKLFF
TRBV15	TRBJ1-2	CATSRDFSRDYGYTF
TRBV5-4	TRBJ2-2	CASSLLRGDTGELFF
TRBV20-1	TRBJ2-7	CSARDTRGATYEQYF
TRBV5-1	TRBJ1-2	CASSLVITGGYTF
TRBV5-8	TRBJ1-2	CASSLSSGANYGYTF
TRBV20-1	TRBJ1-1	CSAGGAFF
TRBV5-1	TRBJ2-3	CASSSQPQGTRDTQYF
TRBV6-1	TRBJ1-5	CASSRGGNQPQHF
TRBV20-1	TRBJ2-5	CSASGLGGAEETQYF
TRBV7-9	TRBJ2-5	CATRGTGTDGGETQYF
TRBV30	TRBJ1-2	CAWKRQGSGGYTF